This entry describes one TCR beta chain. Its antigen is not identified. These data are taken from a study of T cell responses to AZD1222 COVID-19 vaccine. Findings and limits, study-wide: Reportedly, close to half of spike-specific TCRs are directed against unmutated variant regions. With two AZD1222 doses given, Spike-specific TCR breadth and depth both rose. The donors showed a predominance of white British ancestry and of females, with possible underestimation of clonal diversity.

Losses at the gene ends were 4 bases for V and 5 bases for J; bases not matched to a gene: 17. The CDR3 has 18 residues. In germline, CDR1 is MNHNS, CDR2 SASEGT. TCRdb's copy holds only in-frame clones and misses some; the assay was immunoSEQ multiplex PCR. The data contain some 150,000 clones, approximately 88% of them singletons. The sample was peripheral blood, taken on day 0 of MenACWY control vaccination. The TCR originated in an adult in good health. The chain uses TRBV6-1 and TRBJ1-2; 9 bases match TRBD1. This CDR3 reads CASSVPPGQGLGSYGYTF. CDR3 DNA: TGTGCCAGCAGTGTGCCTCCGGGACAGGGCCTGGGTTCGTATGGCTACACCTTC.